The clone carrying this TCR beta chain was counted only a few times. No antigen is known for it. The sample is drawn from a study of T cells after yellow fever vaccination. Study results and limitations: Just a small share of clonotypes turned up in the CD4 compartment as well as the CD8 compartment. Peaking faster, on day 5 versus 15, the secondary response was nonetheless weaker.

TCRdb reprocessed the 5' RACE reads via MiXCR and lists one record per CDR3 protein. The sample consists of 250,000 to 400,000 distinct CDR3 sequences, 4% to 5.5% of them appearing once. Germline CDR1 reads MGHRA; CDR2 reads YSYEKL. V lost 8 bases and J lost 5, with 19 bases in between. The CDR3 has 15 amino acids. The TCR sequence derives from a man aged 18 to 29 who received the YFV17D yellow fever vaccine. The chain links TRBV4-1 to TRBJ1-5, with unresolved D. The starting material was PBMCs, obtained 15 days after the yellow fever booster vaccination. This chain's CDR3 is CASRAINSGDQPQHF. The CDR3, as DNA: TGCGCCAGCCGCGCTATTAACTCGGGAGATCAGCCCCAGCATTTT.